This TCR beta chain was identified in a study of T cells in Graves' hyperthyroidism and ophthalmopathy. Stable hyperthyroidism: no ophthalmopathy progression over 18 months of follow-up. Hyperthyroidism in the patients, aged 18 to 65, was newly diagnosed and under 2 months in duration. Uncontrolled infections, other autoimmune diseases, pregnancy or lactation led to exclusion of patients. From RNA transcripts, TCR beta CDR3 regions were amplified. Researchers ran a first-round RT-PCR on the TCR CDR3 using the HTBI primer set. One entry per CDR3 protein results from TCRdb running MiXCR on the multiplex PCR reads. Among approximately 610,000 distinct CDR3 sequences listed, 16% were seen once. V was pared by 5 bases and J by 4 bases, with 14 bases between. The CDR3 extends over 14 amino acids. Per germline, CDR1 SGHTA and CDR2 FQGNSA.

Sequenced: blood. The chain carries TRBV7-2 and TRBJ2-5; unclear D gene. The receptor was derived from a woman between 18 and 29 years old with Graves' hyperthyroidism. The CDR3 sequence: CASSQLTVRETQYF. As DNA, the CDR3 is TGTGCCAGCAGCCAGCTAACGGTGCGAGAGACCCAGTACTTC.